The present T cell receptor beta chain was sequenced within a study of shared T cell receptors in the human thymus. This CDR3 contains 14 residues. The V gene lost 0 bases and the J gene lost 2 bases, with 9 bases spanning the gap. Germline CDR1 and CDR2: SGHDT and YYEEEE. Generated by immunoSEQ multiplex PCR, the TCRdb table keeps only in-frame clones and is missing some. The sample consists of 600,000 to 900,000 clones, approximately 83% of them appearing once. These same data were also listed under a study on human thymus T cells. That paper states: The donors were infants in Finland with congenital heart defects, otherwise immunologically healthy. It was from resections taken during corrective heart surgery that the thymus tissue came. Thymic and blood repertoires showed apparently biased V and J gene usage. Related research described thymic repertoires that were highly overlapping among unrelated individuals.

The chain uses TRBV5-6 and TRBJ2-7; D possibly corresponds to TRBD2 (5 bases). The clonotype was recovered from a girl less than two years old with a congenital heart defect. Input material: thymocytes. The CDR3: CASSLVRGTYEQYF. DNA of the CDR3: TGTGCCAGCAGCTTGGTCCGGGGTACCTACGAGCAGTACTTC.